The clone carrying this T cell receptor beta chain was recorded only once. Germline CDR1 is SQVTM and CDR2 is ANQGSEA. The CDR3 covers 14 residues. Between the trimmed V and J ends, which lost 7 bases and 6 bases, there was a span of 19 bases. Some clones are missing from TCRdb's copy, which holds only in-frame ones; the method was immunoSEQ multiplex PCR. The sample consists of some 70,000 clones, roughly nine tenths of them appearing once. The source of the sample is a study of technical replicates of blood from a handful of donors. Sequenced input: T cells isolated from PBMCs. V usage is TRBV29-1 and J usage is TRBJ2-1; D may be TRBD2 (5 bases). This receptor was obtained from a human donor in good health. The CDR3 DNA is TGCAGCGGCGGGTCCATTGGGTACAGCAATGAGCAGTTCTTC. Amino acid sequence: CSGGSIGYSNEQFF.